This TCR beta chain was documented in a study of control samples from healthy donors and cancer patients (TCRdb year 2020). A remark on this clone: Its cognate antigen has yet to be identified. The input lacks base qualities; no much larger clone sits a single base away.

Per the germline V gene (reference sequence), LGHDT is the CDR1 and YNNKEL is the CDR2. Ends trimmed: V by 9 bases, J by 5 bases; bases unmatched to a gene: 12. The CDR3 runs 15 residues from the cysteine to the phenylalanine. CDR3 DNA only is kept here, 45 bases in frame from base 1. Library preparation was by the immunoSEQ multiplex PCR assay. This immuneACCESS table, as held by TCRdb, lists in-frame sequences with V and J called but not all clones. Of the missing ones, under half trace to an unresolved V gene in checked studies; the others have no known cause. This sample gives under 150,000 clones in total; 80% to 90% of them show up just once. The ten most abundant clones make up around 3% of the sample.

The clonotype was recovered from a man between 60 and 70 years old in good health. The sequence links TRBV3-1 (or the pseudogene TRBV3-2) to TRBJ2-3; TRBD1 matches 9 bases in the middle. Material: blood. The CDR3 in this case is CASSPGDRAGDTQYF. The DNA sequence follows: TGTGCCAGTTCGCCCGGGGACAGGGCGGGAGATACGCAGTATTTT.